This T cell receptor (beta chain) was retrieved from a study of shared clonotypes between healthy human individuals. TCRdb's table, derived via immunoSEQ multiplex PCR, lists solely in-frame clones and lacks some. Of a few hundred thousand clones in the sample, more than 60% were seen once. With V trimmed by 0 bases and J by 2 bases, 3 bases remained unmatched. CDR3 length: 15 residues. Germline values: CDR1 SGHVS, CDR2 FQNEAQ. General study findings and limits: Clonotypes not shared had lower generation probabilities than those common to all four donors.

As concerns this clone: The target antigen is unknown.

The TCR was taken from a man aged 25 to 40 in good health. Sequencing was done on a sample of memory CD4+ T cells sorted from blood. As for subset: CD45RA-negative fraction. This chain links TRBV7-8 with TRBJ2-5, with TRBD2 matching over 7 bases. DNA for the CDR3: TGTGCCAGCAGCTTAGCGACTAGCAGACAAGAGACCCAGTACTTC. Protein sequence: CASSLATSRQETQYF.